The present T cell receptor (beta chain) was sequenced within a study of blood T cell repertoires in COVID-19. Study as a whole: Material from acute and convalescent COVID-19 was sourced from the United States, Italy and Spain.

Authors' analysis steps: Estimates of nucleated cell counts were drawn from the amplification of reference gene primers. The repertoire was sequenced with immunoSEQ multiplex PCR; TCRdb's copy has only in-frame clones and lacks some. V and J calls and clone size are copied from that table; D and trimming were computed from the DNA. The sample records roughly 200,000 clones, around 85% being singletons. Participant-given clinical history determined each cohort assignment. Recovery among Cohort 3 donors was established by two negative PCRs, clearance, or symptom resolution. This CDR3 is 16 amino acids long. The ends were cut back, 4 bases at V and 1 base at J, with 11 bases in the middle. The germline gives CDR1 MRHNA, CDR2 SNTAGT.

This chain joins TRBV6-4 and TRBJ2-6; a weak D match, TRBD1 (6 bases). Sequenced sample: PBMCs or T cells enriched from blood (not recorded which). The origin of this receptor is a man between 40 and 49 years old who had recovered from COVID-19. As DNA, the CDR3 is TGTGCCAGCAGTGTGGACAGACAGTCTGGGGCCAACGTCCTGACTTTC. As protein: CASSVDRQSGANVLTF.